The rows below give T cell receptor delta chains drawn from one sample of a study of gamma-delta chains in newborns, infants, children. TCRdb fed the reads into CATT to redo clone calling. The table lists about 4,000 delta-chain clones, 44% of them singletons. This specimen consisted of blood, obtained at week 6. These receptors were collected from a child who was a newborn, infant or young child, either healthy, febrile or measles-vaccinated (not recorded which). CDR3s include the opening cysteine and the closing phenylalanine or tryptophan. A D gene is named only where the DNA matches it firmly. Rows may omit the clone size; those that give it use once, few, many or a size class.

cdr3_aa cdr3_nt cdr3_length j_call v_call d_call clone_size
CALGELSLVGGYAGTDKLIF TGTGCTCTTGGGGAACTTAGTTTGGTGGGGGGATACGCTGGAACCGATAAACTCATCTTT 20 TRDJ1 TRDV1 TRDD3 -
CAASVTPGILTDKLIF TGTGCAGCAAGCGTCACCCCGGGGATCCTCACCGATAAACTCATCTTT 16 TRDJ1 TRAV29/DV5 - medium-sized
CACDTGEGDTKQALTAQLFF TGTGCCTGTGACACCGGGGAGGGGGATACCAAACAAGCTTTGACAGCACAACTCTTCTTT 20 TRDJ2 TRDV2 TRDD3 -
CACPVEGKLGVPYTDKLIF TGTGCCTGCCCGGTGGAAGGTAAACTGGGGGTCCCGTATACCGATAAACTCATCTTT 19 TRDJ1 TRDV2 TRDD3 -
CACDTGGYGSWDTRQMFF TGTGCCTGTGACACTGGGGGATACGGCTCCTGGGACACCCGACAGATGTTTTTC 18 TRDJ3 TRDV2 TRDD3 large
CALEETRWLGVSSWDTRQMFF TGTGCTCTTGAGGAAACTCGGTGGTTGGGGGTCAGCTCCTGGGACACCCGACAGATGTTTTTC 21 TRDJ3 TRDV1 - -
CACTPTRFLLSGEPPKLIF TGTGCCTGCACACCGACCAGGTTCCTACTAAGTGGGGAACCCCCTAAACTCATCTTT 19 TRDJ1 TRDV3 TRDD2 few
CACDTWGMTAQLFF TGTGCCTGTGACACCTGGGGTATGACAGCACAGCTCTTCTTT 14 TRDJ2 TRDV2 - once
CALGEGRKTSYFSWGMDRLIF TGTGCTCTTGGGGAAGGTCGTAAAACTTCCTACTTCAGCTGGGGGATGGATAGACTCATCTTT 21 TRDJ1 TRDV1 - -
CALGELHRPSYNWGMRRADKLIF TGTGCTCTTGGGGAACTCCATCGGCCTTCCTATAACTGGGGGATGCGCCGAGCCGATAAACTCATCTTT 23 TRDJ1 TRDV1 TRDD3 few
CAASFIVGVPDKLIF TGTGCAGCAAGCTTTATTGTCGGAGTTCCCGATAAACTCATCTTT 15 TRDJ1 TRAV29/DV5 - -
CACDTGVGDTRGTDKLIF TGTGCCTGTGACACCGGTGTGGGGGATACGCGAGGGACCGATAAACTCATCTTT 18 TRDJ1 TRDV2 TRDD3 large
CALGPLGLPTRMYWGIRELEHTDKLIF TGTGCTCTTGGGCCCCTAGGCCTTCCTACGAGGATGTACTGGGGGATACGAGAGTTAGAGCACACCGATAAACTCATCTTT 27 TRDJ1 TRDV1 TRDD3 -
CACDTVLGDTWDTRQMFF TGTGCCTGTGACACCGTACTGGGGGATACCTGGGACACCCGACAGATGTTTTTC 18 TRDJ3 TRDV2 TRDD3 large
CALGEPNVLPGDMRGLIF TGTGCTCTTGGGGAGCCGAATGTCCTCCCGGGGGATATGAGGGGACTCATCTTT 18 TRDJ1 TRDV1 TRDD3 -
CACDPLGIRSDKLIF TGTGCCTGTGATCCCTTAGGGATACGGTCCGATAAACTCATCTTT 15 TRDJ1 TRDV2 TRDD3 few
CACDTVGGGDDKLIF TGTGCCTGTGACACCGTAGGTGGGGGAGACGATAAACTCATCTTT 15 TRDJ1 TRDV2 TRDD3 -
CALRSSYPLGWGIRGTWDTRQMFF TGTGCCCTTCGGAGTTCCTATCCCCTCGGGTGGGGGATACGCGGTACCTGGGACACCCGACAGATGTTTTTC 24 TRDJ3 TRDV3 TRDD3 -
CALGELEPFFLSFNTDKLIF TGTGCTCTTGGGGAACTCGAACCCTTCTTCCTTTCCTTTAACACCGATAAACTCATCTTT 20 TRDJ1 TRDV1 - few
CALGERVLPTFGPFKYTDKLIF TGTGCTCTTGGGGAACGCGTTCTTCCTACGTTTGGACCGTTCAAGTACACCGATAAACTCATCTTT 22 TRDJ1 TRDV1 TRDD2 -
CALGSSTGWGIEVLGDKLIF TGTGCTCTTGGGAGTTCTACGGGTTGGGGGATTGAGGTCTTGGGCGATAAACTCATCTTT 20 TRDJ1 TRDV1 TRDD3 few
CAGDTGGYSSWDTRQMFF TGTGCCGGTGACACTGGGGGTTATAGCTCCTGGGACACCCGACAGATGTTTTTC 18 TRDJ3 TRDV2 TRDD3 -
CACDPPYWGIRRDTDKLIF TGTGCCTGTGACCCCCCGTACTGGGGGATACGGCGGGATACCGATAAACTCATCTTT 19 TRDJ1 TRDV2 TRDD3 -
CALGGSEDTDKLIF TGTGCTCTTGGGGGGAGTGAGGACACCGATAAACTCATCTTT 14 TRDJ1 TRDV1 - -
CALGAASLVRSWDTRQMFF TGTGCTCTTGGGGCCGCTTCCCTTGTACGCTCCTGGGACACCCGACAGATGTTTTTC 19 TRDJ3 TRDV1 - -
CAFPIDTGGYKGDKLIF TGTGCCTTTCCTATCGATACCGGGGGATATAAAGGCGATAAACTCATCTTT 17 TRDJ1 TRDV3 TRDD3 -
CALGELDQMRGLPTRGKPPYTDKLIF TGTGCTCTTGGGGAACTAGATCAGATGAGGGGACTTCCTACGCGGGGGAAACCCCCGTACACCGATAAACTCATCTTT 26 TRDJ1 TRDV1 TRDD2 few
CACAFLPWGSSSGDYTDKLIF TGTGCCTGTGCCTTCCTACCTTGGGGGTCTTCAAGCGGGGATTACACCGATAAACTCATCTTT 21 TRDJ1 TRDV2 TRDD2 -
CACDTVLDTRTAQLFF TGTGCCTGTGACACCGTACTGGATACCCGGACAGCACAACTCTTCTTT 16 TRDJ2 TRDV2 - once
CAYLPRPQGIRWILTDKLIF TGTGCCTACCTACCCCGGCCTCAGGGCATTCGGTGGATCTTAACCGATAAACTCATCTTT 20 TRDJ1 TRDV3 - -
CACDPVLGDTRSITDKLIF TGTGCCTGTGACCCCGTACTGGGGGATACGCGAAGTATCACCGATAAACTCATCTTT 19 TRDJ1 TRDV2 TRDD3 medium-sized
CALGARELTLLYTDKLIF TGTGCTCTTGGGGCTCGAGAGCTTACTTTGCTTTACACCGATAAACTCATCTTT 18 TRDJ1 TRDV1 - -